The source of this TCR beta chain is a study of T cell responses to AZD1222 COVID-19 vaccine. Study observations and caveats: No day 14 peak samples; only post-peak repertoires were characterized. Reportedly, nearly half the spike-specific TCRs target unmutated variant regions. With two AZD1222 doses given, Spike-specific TCR breadth and depth both rose.

Sequencing was performed with immunoSEQ multiplex PCR; in TCRdb, only in-frame clones are kept and a portion is missing. The sample consists of roughly 120,000 clones, 80% to 95% of them appearing once. The CDR3 loop spans 13 amino acids. Trimming cost V 10 bases and J 2 bases, with 13 bases left between them. Germline CDR1 and CDR2: WSHSY and SAAADI. Of note for this clone: Its specificity is unknown.

The sequence was collected from an adult in good health. This chain links TRBV10-2 with TRBJ2-3; TRBD2 is a possible D gene (5 bases). The material was peripheral blood, obtained on day 0 of AZD1222 vaccination. The DNA for the CDR3 is TGCGCCATCCTACGGGGAAACACAGATACGCAGTATTTT. The encoded protein is CAILRGNTDTQYF.